This T cell receptor beta chain emerged from a study of PD-L1 blockade in urothelial cancer. Overall study context: Patients took up atezolizumab in 2014 at 1,200 mg intravenously every 3 weeks. Most of the roughly 30 patients were men whose urothelial cancer was bladder-origin.

The assay was immunoSEQ multiplex PCR, and TCRdb's table has in-frame clones only and misses some. Of 130,000 or so clones in the sample, about four fifths are singletons; the top ten hold 3.2%. The CDR3 runs to 17 residues. CDR1 is SQVTM and CDR2 is ANQGSEA in the germline V gene. The J segment lost 1 base and the V segment lost 0 bases, leaving 8 bases of the junction unmatched. Study results and limitations: In blood at 3 weeks, tumor-associated clones expanded more among patients with durable benefit.

With respect to this clone: Its specificity is unknown.

Time point specified: pretreatment peripheral blood. This chain links TRBV29-1 with TRBJ1-5; 8 bases are a match to TRBD1. The receptor's source is a man aged 45-65 years with urothelial cancer. This sample comprised PBMCs, obtained around atezolizumab (anti-PD-L1) treatment. The CDR3 DNA reads as TGCAGCGTTGAAGATTCGGACAGGGTATTGAGCAATCAGCCCCAGCATTTT. Its protein product is CSVEDSDRVLSNQPQHF.